This T cell receptor (beta chain) was found in a study of human T cells and chemical hapten exposure. Study overall: While the roughly 25-week study was under way, patients received diphenylcyclopropenone on the scalp every week. General study findings and limits: There was alopecia in the donors, so their immune response may differ from that of healthy people.

Each CDR3 protein gets one entry after TCRdb re-called the RACE reads with MiXCR. The top ten hold roughly 2.5% of the sample, which has around 40,000 distinct CDR3 sequences, about an eighth seen once. This clonotype was detected many times. What it recognizes is unknown. Losses at the gene ends were 2 bases for V and 6 bases for J; bases not matched to a gene: 6. Germline V gene data show CDR1 as KGHSH and CDR2 as LQKENI. The length of the CDR3 is 14 residues. Time point reported: patch test 3, about 24 weeks after DPC sensitization. Noted treatment: therapeutic diphenylcyclopropenone sensitization with weekly scalp DPC. Extraction of total RNA was performed on unfractionated whole blood.

The sequence was collected from a middle-aged woman with alopecia areata. Some clones in this sample may be carry-over from other donors' samples. The chain recombines TRBV18 with TRBJ2-5, with 7 bases matching TRBD2. This specimen was whole blood, taken in connection with sensitization to the hapten diphenylcyclopropenone (DPC). The CDR3 loop reads CASSPGGGVKTQYF. The CDR3 coding sequence is TGTGCCAGCTCACCAGGCGGGGGAGTGAAGACCCAGTACTTC.